These 29 T cell receptor beta chains originate from one sample sequenced in a study of beta chain features in type 1 diabetes. cDNA synthesis used the whole RNA isolate, giving expressed TCRB sequences. The protocol was immunoSEQ multiplex PCR, while the TCRdb copy is restricted to in-frame clones and leaves out a portion. Of some 140,000 clones listed, about a tenth are singletons. The sequenced sample was central memory CD4+ T cells from blood. Source of these receptors: a man aged 18 to 29 in good health.

The chain recombines TRBV14 with TRBJ2-2; D ambiguous. The CDR3 extends over 13 amino acids. V gave up 4 bases and J gave up 1 base, with 4 bases separating them. Germline-derived CDR1 and CDR2 are SGHDN and FVKESK. The CDR3 bases are TGTGCCAGCAGCCCTTTGAACACCGGGGAGCTGTTTTTT. Protein: CASSPLNTGELFF.

This rearrangement joins TRBV7-9 to TRBJ1-1; a possible D gene is TRBD1 (5 bases). Trimming left V 4 bases short and J 4 bases short, with 10 bases between. The CDR3 sequence is 13 residues long. The germline V gene has CDR1 SEHNR and CDR2 FQNEAQ (reference sequence). The CDR3 nucleotides read TGTGCCAGCAGCTCAGGACAAAGCACTGAAGCTTTCTTT. Translated: CASSSGQSTEAFF.

V is TRBV9 and J is TRBJ2-1, with TRBD1 matching 7 bases. The CDR3 covers 16 residues. V shed 5 bases and J 0 bases; nucleotides not matched to a gene: 8. Germline CDR1 is SGDLS and CDR2 is YYNGEE. DNA for the CDR3: TGTGCCAGCAGTCTTACAGGGGACAACTCCTACAATGAGCAGTTCTTC. Residues: CASSLTGDNSYNEQFF.

This clone has just a few counts. The V call is TRBV30, the J call TRBJ1-6; D uncertain. Trimming shortened V by 0 bases and J by 6 bases, and 12 bases separated the two germline ends. Germline V gene sequence: CDR1 GTSNPN, CDR2 SVGIG (reference sequence). This CDR3 has 15 residues. CDR3 sequence (DNA): TGTGCCTGGAGTGTACCGCTAGGTAGTAATTCACCCCTCCACTTT. It codes for CAWSVPLGSNSPLHF.

The CDR3 DNA is TGTGCCAGCAGCGTAGGGGCCAGCGGGGTCCAAGAGACCCAGTACTTC. Its protein is CASSVGASGVQETQYF. The J gene is TRBJ2-5, the V gene TRBV9, with 7 bases fitting TRBD2. J gave up 1 base and V 0 bases, and 6 bases lay outside the gene matches. The length of the CDR3 is 16 residues. The germline V gene has CDR1 SGDLS and CDR2 YYNGEE.

This chain connects TRBV11-2 to TRBJ2-4, with 14 bases aligning to TRBD2. Germline V lookup: CDR1 SGHAT, CDR2 FQNNGV. The CDR3 length is 16 residues. V gave up 3 bases and J gave up 6 bases; unmatched junction bases: 4. The CDR3 protein is CASSLTSGGVVNIQYF. Here the CDR3 DNA reads TGTGCCAGCAGCTTGACTAGCGGGGGGGTGGTAAACATTCAGTACTTC.

This clone showed up just a few times. The V gene is TRBV7-2, the J gene TRBJ1-1; 10 bases are a match to TRBD1. V was clipped by 2 bases and J by 4 bases; unmatched bases: 7. Germline CDR1 and CDR2: SGHTA and FQGNSA. The CDR3 is 16 residues long. CDR3 region: CASSLRDRGGSTEAFF. As DNA, the CDR3 is TGTGCCAGCAGCTTACGGGACAGGGGAGGTAGCACTGAAGCTTTCTTT.

This clone was found a few times. The V gene is TRBV14, the J gene TRBJ1-6, with D perhaps matching TRBD1 (5 bases). Germline assignment: CDR1 SGHDN and CDR2 FVKESK. There are 14 residues in the CDR3. The ends were cut back, 3 bases at V and 3 bases at J, with 6 bases in the middle. The CDR3 DNA reads TGTGCCAGCAGCCAGGGGGGCTATAATTCACCCCTCCACTTT. Its translation is CASSQGGYNSPLHF.

This clone was counted only a few times. The chain joins TRBV5-1 to TRBJ1-4, with D perhaps TRBD1 (6 bases). The germline V and J ends were trimmed by 4 bases and 0 bases, with 13 bases remaining between them. The CDR3 totals 16 residues. Germline-derived CDR1 and CDR2 are SGHRS and YFSETQ. The CDR3: CASSPRGDATNEKLFF. Here the CDR3 DNA reads TGCGCCAGCAGCCCCAGGGGAGACGCAACTAATGAAAAACTGTTTTTT.

The rearrangement uses TRBV7-2 and TRBJ2-5, with a tentative D call TRBD1 (6 bases). CDR1 and CDR2 from the germline V gene are SGHTA and FQGNSA. The CDR3 has 14 amino acids. Between the trimmed V and J ends, which lost 5 bases and 1 base, there was a span of 11 bases. This chain's CDR3 is CASSRDRSQETQYF. The CDR3 region has the DNA TGTGCCAGCAGCAGAGACAGGTCCCAAGAGACCCAGTACTTC.

The V call is TRBV10-3, the J call TRBJ2-5; the D gene is possibly TRBD1 (6 bases). Germline V gene data show CDR1 as ENHRY and CDR2 as SYGVKD. The CDR3 has 16 residues. Trimming removed 0 bases at V and 5 bases at J, with 16 bases between. As DNA, the CDR3 is TGTGCCATCAGTGAGTCACACGACAGGCGGTGGGAGACCCAGTACTTC. This encodes CAISESHDRRWETQYF.

This clone has more than one count but fewer than ten. This chain uses TRBV7-9 with TRBJ1-5; D may be TRBD1 (5 bases). This CDR3 is 16 amino acids long. Germline CDR1 is SEHNR and CDR2 is FQNEAQ (reference sequence). Between the trimmed V and J ends, which lost 5 bases and 6 bases, there was a span of 20 bases. The CDR3 here is CASSPAGGGTFQPQHF. The DNA for the CDR3 is TGTGCCAGCAGCCCGGCCGGAGGAGGGACTTTTCAGCCCCAGCATTTT.

The chain couples TRBV6-1 to TRBJ2-5, with D unclear. The J call may be in error: the DNA end matches TRBJ2-7 better. The germline gives CDR1 MNHNS, CDR2 SASEGT. CDR3 length equals 13 residues. CDR3 amino acids: CASSEAPNYEQYF. CDR3 DNA: TGTGCCAGCAGTGAAGCGCCGAACTACGAGCAGTACTTC.

The chain has TRBV7-2 and TRBJ1-3; 8 bases line up with TRBD1. V trimming: 5 bases; J trimming: 8 bases; junction bases outside the gene matches: 5. The length of the CDR3 is 13 residues. From germline, CDR1 is SGHTA and CDR2 FQGNSA. The CDR3 bases are TGTGCCAGCAGCCCTGGACAGGGACACACCATATATTTT. Residues: CASSPGQGHTIYF.

A few counts support this clone. This CDR3 is CASRSTGSPNTEAFF. CDR3 bases: TGTGCCAGTAGATCAACAGGGTCCCCCAACACTGAAGCTTTCTTT. This chain uses TRBV19 with TRBJ1-1, with a weak D call TRBD1 (6 bases). The V and J ends lost 6 bases and 2 bases respectively, with 16 bases between them. The germline gives CDR1 LNHDA, CDR2 SQIVND (reference sequence). The CDR3 runs to 15 residues.

The CDR3 bases are TGTGCCAGCACTTACCGCGGAGAGACCCAGTACTTC. Protein: CASTYRGETQYF. This chain joins TRBV2 and TRBJ2-5; D is uncertain. The CDR3 loop spans 12 amino acids. V lost 7 bases to trimming and J lost 4 bases, with 10 bases between them. Germline loops: CDR1 SNHLY, CDR2 FYNNEI.

This clone came up a few times. The V and J genes are TRBV10-3 and TRBJ2-1, with D maybe TRBD2 (6 bases). This CDR3 has 14 residues. The V end lost 8 bases, the J end lost 7 bases, and 18 bases lay between the germline ends. Germline assignment: CDR1 ENHRY and CDR2 SYGVKD. The CDR3 protein is CAIGPRGTGNEQFF. DNA of the CDR3: TGTGCCATCGGTCCTCGGGGGACTGGGAATGAGCAGTTCTTC.

This rearrangement joins TRBV7-2 to TRBJ2-6; TRBD1 is a possible D gene (5 bases). The ends were cut back, 5 bases at V and 0 bases at J, with 11 bases in the middle. Germline V gene lookup returns CDR1 SGHTA and CDR2 FQGNSA. The CDR3 consists of 16 residues. CDR3 in DNA: TGTGCCAGCAGCCCCCTCAGGGCCTCTGGGGCCAACGTCCTGACTTTC. Translating gives CASSPLRASGANVLTF.

This clone appeared a few times. The chain carries TRBV5-4 and TRBJ2-7; the D gene is possibly TRBD1 (6 bases). Germline V gene data show CDR1 as SGHNT and CDR2 as YYREEE (reference sequence). CDR3 length: 13 residues. V lost 4 bases and J lost 5, with 13 bases in between. This CDR3 is CASSQQGNHEQYF. The CDR3 nucleotides are TGTGCCAGCAGCCAACAGGGTAACCACGAGCAGTACTTC.

This clone has more than one count but fewer than ten. The rearrangement joins TRBV7-9 to TRBJ2-7; possible D gene TRBD2, 5 bases. The length of the CDR3 is 11 residues. Trimming cost V 4 bases and J 9 bases, with 10 bases left between them. The germline V gene has CDR1 SEHNR and CDR2 FQNEAQ (reference sequence). The CDR3 coding sequence is TGTGCCAGCAGCTCAGGTCGGGGGCAGTACTTC. Residues: CASSSGRGQYF.

V and J are TRBV2 and TRBJ1-2; D not certain. The V gene lost 1 base and the J gene lost 4 bases, with 7 bases spanning the gap. Germline V gene lookup returns CDR1 SNHLY and CDR2 FYNNEI. The CDR3 is 13 amino acids. The CDR3 here is CASSEGATYGYTF. The DNA for the CDR3 is TGTGCCAGCAGTGAAGGGGCTACCTATGGCTACACCTTC.

The table lists this clone with a count of one. The chain combines TRBV15 with TRBJ2-7; D call uncertain. This CDR3 has 16 residues. Germline V lookup: CDR1 LNHNV, CDR2 YYDKDF (reference sequence). The V and J ends lost 0 bases and 0 bases respectively, with 12 bases between them. The CDR3 bases are TGTGCCACCAGCAGAGATCCCCCTGTTCTCTCCTACGAGCAGTACTTC. It is translated as CATSRDPPVLSYEQYF.

The chain couples TRBV4-2 to TRBJ2-3; TRBD2 matches at 10 bases. The length of the CDR3 is 16 residues. CDR1 and CDR2 (germline): LGHNA, YNFKEQ. V shed 4 bases, J shed 5 bases, and the junction held 9 bases outside the gene matches. The CDR3 reads CASSPRSGGGKDTQYF. CDR3 nucleotide sequence: TGTGCCAGCAGCCCGAGAAGCGGGGGGGGCAAAGATACGCAGTATTTT.

This clone was seen only a few times. The chain carries TRBV27 and TRBJ2-7, with D unresolved. The CDR3 covers 11 residues. Trimming removed 7 bases from V and 3 bases from J, with 7 bases in between. Germline loops: CDR1 MNHEY, CDR2 SMNVEV (reference sequence). As DNA, the CDR3 is TGTGCCAGCAATCAGGTCTACGAGCAGTACTTC. Translating gives CASNQVYEQYF.

This clone appeared many times. The chain is built from TRBV5-4 and TRBJ1-3, with D possibly being TRBD1 (6 bases). Trimming took off 3 bases at V and 3 bases at J, with 16 bases between the two ends. Looked up from germline, CDR1 is SGHNT and CDR2 is YYREEE (reference sequence). This CDR3 spans 16 amino acids. The CDR3 DNA reads TGTGCCAGCAGCTCCAGGGGAGGGGCATTTGGAAACACCATATATTTT. This translates into CASSSRGGAFGNTIYF.

V is TRBV9 and J is TRBJ2-1; 7 nucleotides line up with TRBD1. The CDR3 spans 16 residues. Germline V gene data show CDR1 as SGDLS and CDR2 as YYNGEE. V was pared by 6 bases and J by 1 base, with 10 bases of the junction left unmatched. CDR3 sequence reads: CASIPRGPPSYNEQFF. In DNA form, the CDR3 reads TGTGCCAGCATACCTAGGGGGCCGCCGTCCTACAATGAGCAGTTCTTC. The whole variable domain, remainder taken from reference TRBV9 and TRBJ2-1, is DSGVTQTPKHLITATGQRVTLRCSPRSGDLSVYWYQQSLDQGLQFLIQYYNGEERAKGNILERFSAQQFPDLHSELNLSSLELGDSALYFCASIPRGPPSYNEQFFGPGTRLTVL.

The V call is TRBV7-3, the J call TRBJ2-3; TRBD1 agrees at 10 bases. Losses at the gene ends were 5 bases for V and 6 bases for J; bases not matched to a gene: 8. This CDR3 contains 15 residues. Germline V CDR1 and CDR2: SGHTA, FQGTGA. CDR3 amino acids: CASSPWTGQGDTQYF. DNA for the CDR3: TGTGCCAGCAGCCCGTGGACGGGACAGGGGGATACGCAGTATTTT.

This clone occurred a few times. The V and J genes are TRBV7-2 and TRBJ2-1, with 8 positions matching TRBD1. Losses at the gene ends were 5 bases for V and 5 bases for J; bases not matched to a gene: 8. The CDR3 has 15 residues. Germline V gene data show CDR1 as SGHTA and CDR2 as FQGNSA. CDR3 coding DNA: TGTGCCAGCAGCCGAGACAGGGGTCGGGACAATGAGCAGTTCTTC. This codes for CASSRDRGRDNEQFF.

V usage is TRBV9 and J usage is TRBJ1-2; TRBD1 is a possible D gene (5 bases). Per germline, CDR1 SGDLS and CDR2 YYNGEE. The CDR3 consists of 15 residues. V was shortened by 4 bases and J by 8 bases, with 21 bases between the two germline ends. In DNA, the CDR3 is TGTGCCAGCAGCCCACCGACAGTCCCCGTCGACGGCTACACCTTC. It encodes CASSPPTVPVDGYTF.